This T cell receptor beta chain was identified during a study of CD8+CD57+ T cells in acquired aplastic anemia. The study profiled TCR beta VDJ and CDR3 using genomic DNA as template. MiXCR, run by TCRdb on the reads, gives a single entry per CDR3 protein. The table records 400,000 to 600,000 distinct CDR3 sequences, roughly 34% of them present only once. J lost 7 bases, V lost 6 bases, and 11 bases had no gene match. The CDR3 runs 15 residues. Germline V lookup: CDR1 SGHAT, CDR2 FQNNGV. The authors sequenced patients whose flow cytometry had shown CD8+CD57+ cell expansion. Receipt of therapy had not occurred in any patient by the time of blood sampling.

This chain joins TRBV11-2 and TRBJ2-1; 8 bases are shared with TRBD2. The source is a human donor with aplastic anemia. The specimen was sorted CD4+, CD8+, or CD8+CD57+ T cells (not recorded which) from PBMCs. CDR3 nucleotide sequence: TGTGCCAGCAGAACCCTAGCGGGCGTGGGGAATGAGCAGTTCTTC. This gives the protein CASRTLAGVGNEQFF.